This TCR beta chain was observed in a study of human T cells and chemical hapten exposure. Study-level points and caveats: Patch test scores rose with PT1 expanded TCR counts, a positive correlation. TCRs exceeding 1 in 1000 frequency stayed unchanged with DPC sensitization.

This clonotype was seen at least ten times. The antigen is undetermined. Unique molecular identifiers were attached to individual cDNA molecules during library preparation. TCRdb reprocessed the RACE reads via MiXCR and lists one record per CDR3 protein. The sample contains roughly 100,000 distinct CDR3 sequences, 30% to 35% of which appear only once. The time point here: patch test 3, about 24 weeks after DPC sensitization. Treatment in this sample: therapeutic diphenylcyclopropenone sensitization with weekly scalp DPC. Trimming at V came to 0 bases and at J to 7 bases, leaving 12 bases not matched to a gene. Germline lookup yields CDR1 MNHEY and CDR2 SVGAGI. The CDR3 loop spans 17 amino acids.

The clonotype comes from a man aged 40-50 years with alopecia areata. Some clones in this sample may be carry-over from other donors' samples. The rearrangement joins TRBV6-5 to TRBJ2-7; 10 nucleotides align to TRBD2. The sequencing used whole blood, collected in connection with sensitization to the hapten diphenylcyclopropenone (DPC). CDR3 nucleotide sequence: TGTGCCAGCAGTTACTCGATGGGCCTAGCGGGAGTGTGGGAGCAGTACTTC. Translated: CASSYSMGLAGVWEQYF.